This paragraph reports one T cell receptor (beta chain). The entry originates in a study of blood T cell repertoires in COVID-19. Study-level information: From the United States, Italy and Spain came samples of acute and convalescent COVID-19. Sources were T cells, B-cell-depleted T cells, or PBMCs; the material itself was cDNA or gDNA.

V lost 8 bases, J lost 5 bases, and 12 bases lay in between. The CDR3 totals 12 residues. Germline V gives CDR1 SNHLY, CDR2 FYNNEI. Authors' processing steps: Cell counts per sample came from amplifying reference gene primers. Sequenced by immunoSEQ multiplex PCR; TCRdb stores in-frame clones only, minus some. That table gives V, J and clone size, and the DNA gave D and trimming. The table shows 300,000 or so clones, with around 90% occurring only once. The chain employs TRBV2 and TRBJ1-2; D is undetermined. The sequenced sample consisted of peripheral blood. The clonotype comes from a woman aged 35 to 49 with acute or convalescent COVID-19. The CDR3 DNA is TGTGCCAGCGGAGGAGTTTGGTATGGCTACACCTTC. Translation: CASGGVWYGYTF.